This T cell receptor beta chain emerged from a study of blood T cell repertoires in COVID-19. For the study at large: Sites in the United States, Italy and Spain provided acute and convalescent COVID-19 samples. Sample material is recorded as cDNA or gDNA derived from T cells, B-cell-depleted T cells, or PBMCs.

This CDR3 contains 14 residues. Germline trimming cut 3 bases from V and 8 bases from J; bases unmatched to any gene: 6. CDR1 MNHNS and CDR2 SASEGT come from the germline V gene. This table comes from immunoSEQ multiplex PCR, and its TCRdb copy is limited to in-frame clones, with some not included. The data contain 120,000 to 150,000 clones, under 85% of them singletons. This chain connects TRBV6-1 to TRBJ1-4, with TRBD1 identical over 7 bases. The source is a human donor in a cohort sampled during active COVID-19. The sample comprised peripheral blood. This CDR3 reads CASSDGRGEEKLFF. CDR3 DNA sequence: TGTGCCAGCAGTGACGGCAGGGGGGAGGAAAAACTGTTTTTT.